Listed below are T cell receptor beta chains from one sample, sequenced in a study of OX40 agonist ivuxolimab in advanced cancers. TCRdb keeps only in-frame clones here, not all; method: immunoSEQ multiplex PCR. The sample holds 55,000 to 65,000 clones, around 77% seen once. Material: CD4+ or CD8+ T cells sorted from blood, obtained in a trial of the OX40 agonist ivuxolimab. The receptors were sampled from an adult with an advanced solid tumor such as melanoma, head and neck, liver or kidney cancer. CDR3s include the opening cysteine and the closing phenylalanine or tryptophan. Fields, in order: D gene, V gene, J gene, clone size, CDR3 length, CDR3 DNA, CDR3 protein. D genes are given only for firm matches. The size field is filled for only some rows; it gives once, few, many or a size class.

d_gene: .
v_gene: TRBV18
j_gene: TRBJ1-2
abundance: .
len: 15
CDR3nt: TGTGCCAGCTCACCACCGGGGCAGGCAAACTATGGCTACACCTTC
CDR3aa: CASSPPGQANYGYTF

d_gene: TRBD1
v_gene: TRBV6-4
j_gene: TRBJ1-6
abundance: .
len: 14
CDR3nt: TGTGCCAGCAGTTCGGGACAGAATAATTCACCCCTCCACTTT
CDR3aa: CASSSGQNNSPLHF

d_gene: TRBD1
v_gene: TRBV6-5
j_gene: TRBJ2-5
abundance: .
len: 14
CDR3nt: TGTGCCAGCAGTTTGACAGGGACGCGGGAGACCCAGTACTTC
CDR3aa: CASSLTGTRETQYF

d_gene: TRBD1
v_gene: TRBV6-1
j_gene: TRBJ2-7
abundance: .
len: 14
CDR3nt: TGTGCCAGCAGTAAGAATTCAGGGGGATTCGGGCAGTACTTC
CDR3aa: CASSKNSGGFGQYF

d_gene: .
v_gene: TRBV14
j_gene: TRBJ1-1
abundance: .
len: 14
CDR3nt: TGTGCCAGCTCGACGGGTAGGATGAACACTGAAGCTTTCTTT
CDR3aa: CASSTGRMNTEAFF

d_gene: .
v_gene: TRBV11-2
j_gene: TRBJ2-7
abundance: .
len: 14
CDR3nt: TGTGCCAGCAGCCGAGTCTACAGGGCGTACGAGCAGTACTTC
CDR3aa: CASSRVYRAYEQYF

d_gene: TRBD2
v_gene: TRBV11-2
j_gene: TRBJ2-7
abundance: .
len: 16
CDR3nt: TGTGCCAGCAGCTTAGGGGGAGCGGGGGGGGCCTACGAGCAGTACTTC
CDR3aa: CASSLGGAGGAYEQYF

d_gene: .
v_gene: TRBV11-3
j_gene: TRBJ1-3
abundance: .
len: 15
CDR3nt: TGTGCCAGCAGCTTAGGGCCGATCTCTGGAAACACCATATATTTT
CDR3aa: CASSLGPISGNTIYF

d_gene: .
v_gene: TRBV9
j_gene: TRBJ1-2
abundance: .
len: 13
CDR3nt: TGTGCCAGCAGCGCCGATGCCCAGCCGGGCTACACCTTC
CDR3aa: CASSADAQPGYTF

d_gene: TRBD1
v_gene: TRBV2
j_gene: TRBJ1-6
abundance: once
len: 14
CDR3nt: TGTGCCAGCAGGGGGACAGTCGATAATTCACCCCTCCACTTT
CDR3aa: CASRGTVDNSPLHF

d_gene: .
v_gene: TRBV7-2
j_gene: TRBJ2-7
abundance: .
len: 15
CDR3nt: TGTGCCAGCAGCTTAAAGGGGGGAGGTGAAATCGAGCAGTACTTC
CDR3aa: CASSLKGGGEIEQYF

d_gene: TRBD1
v_gene: TRBV5-6
j_gene: TRBJ1-5
abundance: .
len: 17
CDR3nt: TGTGCCAGCAGCTCACTATCCGGGACAGGGCAGGGTCAGCCCCAGCATTTT
CDR3aa: CASSSLSGTGQGQPQHF

d_gene: .
v_gene: TRBV19
j_gene: TRBJ1-6
abundance: .
len: 13
CDR3nt: TGTGCCAGTAGTGGACAGTTAAGTTCACCCCTCCACTTT
CDR3aa: CASSGQLSSPLHF

d_gene: .
v_gene: TRBV6-5
j_gene: TRBJ1-1
abundance: .
len: 14
CDR3nt: TGTGCCAGCAGTTACGATCACGGGAACACTGAAGCTTTCTTT
CDR3aa: CASSYDHGNTEAFF

d_gene: TRBD1
v_gene: TRBV18
j_gene: TRBJ1-2
abundance: .
len: 16
CDR3nt: TGTGCCAGCTCACTACCGGGACAGGCGTCGGACTATGGCTACACCTTC
CDR3aa: CASSLPGQASDYGYTF

d_gene: .
v_gene: TRBV18
j_gene: TRBJ1-6
abundance: .
len: 13
CDR3nt: TGTGCCAGCTCACCAGGTCGCAGTTCACCCCTCCACTTT
CDR3aa: CASSPGRSSPLHF

d_gene: TRBD1
v_gene: TRBV2
j_gene: TRBJ1-1
abundance: once
len: 16
CDR3nt: TGTGCCAGCAGTTACAGGGGTCCTCTTATGAACACTGAAGCTTTCTTT
CDR3aa: CASSYRGPLMNTEAFF

d_gene: .
v_gene: TRBV18
j_gene: TRBJ2-1
abundance: .
len: 17
CDR3nt: TGTGCCAGCTCACCACCGCTGGGAGAGTCTAGTAGAAATGAGCAGTTCTTC
CDR3aa: CASSPPLGESSRNEQFF

d_gene: .
v_gene: TRBV4-2
j_gene: TRBJ1-3
abundance: .
len: 13
CDR3nt: TGTGCCAGCAGCCGATTGATCGTTGACACCATATATTTT
CDR3aa: CASSRLIVDTIYF